Described below is a single TCR beta chain sequence and its context. The PCR had 60 Vbeta and 13 Jbeta primers. Sequencing was performed with immunoSEQ multiplex PCR; in TCRdb, only in-frame clones are kept and a portion is missing. This table has about 160,000 clones, about 72% appearing once. This record belongs to a study of cytomegalovirus exposure and HLA in healthy donors. Trimming removed 4 bases from V and 10 bases from J, with 12 bases in between. Germline values: CDR1 SGHDN, CDR2 FVKESK. The CDR3 has 12 amino acids. This sequence was found in a man in his 60s in good health and CMV-seronegative. This chain uses TRBV14 with TRBJ2-3; no definite D call. Material: PBMCs. The CDR3 region is CASSLLMLPQYF. CDR3 DNA sequence: TGTGCCAGCAGCCTACTCATGCTACCGCAGTATTTT. Supplemented by reference TRBV14 and TRBJ2-3, the full variable domain reads EAGVTQFPSHSVIEKGQTVTLRCDPISGHDNLYWYRRVMGKEIKFLLHFVKESKQDESGMPNNRFLAERTGGTYSTLKVQPAELEDSGVYFCASSLLMLPQYFGPGTRLTVL.